Below, 9 T cell receptor beta chains from the same sample are listed, as sequenced in a study of shared clonotypes between healthy human individuals. Positive CCR7 selection of CD45RO-negative cells yielded the naive CD8 cells, and terminally differentiated effector memory CD45RA+ cells were excluded. Measured with immunoSEQ multiplex PCR; TCRdb has only the in-frame clones, and not every one. The sample records around 1.9 million clones, roughly 91% being singletons. The sequenced sample was naive CD8+ T cells from PBMCs. The receptors here all came from a man in his late teens or twenties in good health. Some clones in this sample may be carry-over from other donors' samples.

The gene calls are TRBV14 and TRBJ2-7; the D is unclear. V lost 0 bases and J 7 bases, leaving 7 bases between the germline ends. The V gene's germline CDR1 is SGHDN and CDR2 FVKESK. The CDR3 runs 12 residues. CDR3 sequence (DNA): TGTGCCAGCAGCCAAGATCTTGAAGAGCAGTACTTC. Protein: CASSQDLEEQYF.

The J gene is TRBJ2-3, the V gene TRBV11-2; TRBD2 matches 8 bases. Germline V gene sequence: CDR1 SGHAT, CDR2 FQNNGV. V lost 4 bases and J lost 3; bases outside the gene matches: 6. CDR3 length: 15 amino acids. The CDR3 nucleotides read TGTGCCAGCAGCTCAGCGGGAGAAGATACAGATACGCAGTATTTT. Protein product: CASSSAGEDTDTQYF.

Note on this clone: This sample also contains other DNA sequences that code for the same CDR3. The chain has TRBV7-9 and TRBJ2-7; 9 nucleotides line up with TRBD2. Germline loops: CDR1 SEHNR, CDR2 FQNEAQ (reference sequence). The CDR3 length is 15 residues. The V segment lost 5 bases and the J segment 2 bases; nucleotides outside the gene matches: 7. The CDR3 protein is CASSPLAGGPYEQYF. DNA for the CDR3: TGTGCCAGCAGCCCCCTTGCGGGAGGGCCCTACGAGCAGTACTTC.

Remarks on this clone: Other DNA sequences of this sample code for an identical CDR3. V gene TRBV28 combines with J gene TRBJ2-7; D remains ambiguous. Between the trimmed V and J ends, which lost 6 bases and 3 bases, there was a span of 3 bases. This CDR3 region has 10 residues. Germline V lookup: CDR1 MDHEN, CDR2 SYDVKM. The CDR3 spells CASSDYEQYF. In DNA form, the CDR3 reads TGTGCCAGCAGCGACTACGAGCAGTACTTC. The full variable domain, with the rest looked up from reference TRBV28 and TRBJ2-7, is DVKVTQSSRYLVKRTGEKVFLECVQDMDHENMFWYRQDPGLGLRLIYFSYDVKMKEKGDIPEGYSVSREKKERFSLILESASTNQTSMYLCASSDYEQYFGPGTRLTVT.

V usage is TRBV28 and J usage is TRBJ1-2; no firm D call. The CDR3 consists of 14 residues. Germline-derived CDR1 and CDR2 are MDHEN and SYDVKM. Trimming took 4 bases from V and 2 from J, leaving 11 bases between them. The CDR3 reads CASSSRAGNYGYTF. The DNA for the CDR3 is TGTGCCAGCAGTTCAAGGGCCGGGAACTATGGCTACACCTTC.

V and J are TRBV28 and TRBJ2-5; D gene unclear. The ends were cut back, 1 base at V and 2 bases at J, with 8 bases in the middle. The V gene's germline CDR1 is MDHEN and CDR2 SYDVKM. The CDR3 consists of 14 residues. CDR3 region: CASSLFSLQETQYF. CDR3 sequence (DNA): TGTGCCAGCAGTTTATTCAGTCTACAAGAGACCCAGTACTTC.

The genes are TRBV7-3 and TRBJ2-3, with TRBD2 matching over 8 bases. Germline V CDR1 and CDR2: SGHTA, FQGTGA. CDR3 length equals 16 residues. The V gene end was trimmed by 5 bases and the J gene end by 3 bases; junction bases not matched to a gene: 10. CDR3 bases: TGTGCCAGCAGCGACGTTCAGCGGGAGATGACAGATACGCAGTATTTT. It is translated as CASSDVQREMTDTQYF.

The gene calls are TRBV7-2 and TRBJ2-7, with D perhaps matching TRBD1 or TRBD2 (5 bases each). Germline loops: CDR1 SGHTA, CDR2 FQGNSA. The ends were cut back, 3 bases at V and 2 bases at J, with 17 bases in the middle. The CDR3 length is 16 residues. CDR3: CASSFPSGTGTYEQYF. The CDR3 DNA follows: TGTGCCAGCAGCTTTCCTTCAGGGACGGGTACCTACGAGCAGTACTTC.

The chain employs TRBV2 and TRBJ2-1, with 8 bases fitting TRBD2. Germline assignment: CDR1 SNHLY and CDR2 FYNNEI. V shed 2 bases and J 3 bases; nucleotides not matched to a gene: 9. CDR3 size: 17 residues. The DNA of the CDR3 is TGTGCCAGCAGTGAATTTGGGGGCGGGAGGTTCTACAATGAGCAGTTCTTC. Its protein is CASSEFGGGRFYNEQFF.